This T cell receptor (beta chain) was captured by sequencing in a study of prognosis after radiotherapy for stage I lung cancer. The wider study: Histologically, the tumors comprised squamous cell carcinoma in more than 5 patients and adenocarcinoma in under 15. SBRT radiotherapy used 3 to 5 fractions and a biologically effective dose of at least 100 Gy.

At least ten counts were recorded for this clonotype. This may be a read error, as it is one base from a much larger clone. The CDR3 end shows no conserved phenylalanine or tryptophan, and so a read error is likely. The CDR3 covers 17 residues. Germline V gene sequence: CDR1 MDHEN, CDR2 SYDVKM. V lost 6 bases, J lost 3 bases, and 21 bases lay in between. Two-round multiplex PCR, the amplification method, yielded TCR beta CDR3 from genomic DNA. Primers were specific to each TRBV and TRBJ gene in first-round PCR. TCRdb passed the multiplex PCR reads through MiXCR, listing each CDR3 protein once. Here the sample spans about 15,000 distinct CDR3 sequences, less than 40% being singletons.

Sequencing was performed on PBMCs, taken before or after stereotactic body radiation therapy (not recorded which). The chain joins TRBV28 to TRBJ1-3; the D gene is possibly TRBD1 (6 bases). The clonotype was recovered from a donor over 45 with non-small cell lung cancer. The CDR3 region is CASSPPAGGAFGNTIYL. Written as DNA, the CDR3 is TGTGCCAGCAGCCCTCCCGCCGGGGGGGCTTTTGGAAACACCATATATCTT.